This T cell receptor (beta chain) stems from a study of early T cells in non-severe SARS-CoV-2 infection. Broader study findings: VDJdb-based matching was biased toward anti-spike CD8 responses and missed private and CD4 specificities.

V lost 1 base and J 0 bases, leaving 9 bases between the germline ends. Germline-derived CDR1 and CDR2 are SGHTA and FQGNSA. The CDR3 extends over 15 amino acids. There are many counts of this clonotype. Its matching antigen is unknown. Molecules of cDNA were individually given unique molecular identifiers that were attached to them. Each CDR3 protein gets one entry after TCRdb re-called the 5' RACE reads with MiXCR. The sample includes approximately 20,000 distinct CDR3 sequences, 4% of them seen just once. This chain links TRBV7-2 with TRBJ1-2; no clear D. The sample consisted of whole blood. This sequence originates from an adult who was a healthcare worker with PCR-confirmed SARS-CoV-2 infection or an uninfected control (not recorded which). DNA of the CDR3: TGTGCCAGCAGCTTAGGGGCACTAGCTAACTATGGCTACACCTTC. Amino acids: CASSLGALANYGYTF. Based on the CDR3 plus reference TRBV7-2 and TRBJ1-2, the full variable domain is GAGVSQSPSNKVTEKGKDVELRCDPISGHTALYWYRQSLGQGLEFLIYFQGNSAPDKSGLPSDRFSAERTGGSVSTLTIQRTQQEDSAVYLCASSLGALANYGYTFGSGTRLTVV.